This TCR beta chain was identified in a study of T cells of healthy individuals (dated by TCRdb to between 2018 and 2020). Library preparation was by 5' RACE. These reads were obtained on an Illumina MiSeq. TCRdb reran the public reads through fastp at Q25 and MiXCR, keeping productive beta chains. Identical CDR3 proteins give one entry, which carries the most common genes and DNA. The sample table holds some 69,000 distinct CDR3 sequences, of which 15% to 20% were seen once. The ten largest clones capture about 4.7% of the sample. V and J lose 0 bases and 4 bases, and a span of 13 bases separates them. CDR1 is given as SGHRS and CDR2 as YFSETQ, both from the germline V gene. The CDR3 contains 15 residues, cysteine and phenylalanine counted. The CDR3 DNA has 45 bases and is translated from base 1. This clonotype was seen many times. The antigen it binds to is not known. The input lacks base qualities; no much larger clone sits a single base away.

The sequence was collected from a human donor in good health. In this chain, TRBV5-1 is recombined with TRBJ1-1, with an unclear D gene assignment. The CDR3 sequence is CASSLVSGWATEAFF. The DNA sequence follows: TGCGCCAGCAGCTTGGTATCCGGGTGGGCCACTGAAGCTTTCTTT.